Given below is one T cell receptor (beta chain) in context. The antigen is undetermined. This specimen comes from a study of cytomegalovirus exposure and HLA in healthy donors. V was trimmed by 1 base and J by 0 bases, leaving 12 bases between them. CDR3 size: 16 residues. The germline V gene encodes CDR1 MGHRA and CDR2 YSYEKL. Findings and caveats of the study: CMV serostatus was the sole immune exposure data available. Indistinguishability led to the exclusion of some V segments, TRBV6-2 and TRBV6-3 included. Relative to the approximately 700-donor mean, N-insertions were reportedly fewer in an Asian-associated ancestry cluster in a later analysis.

In the PCR, 60 Vbeta and 13 Jbeta primers were used. Original processing methods: There were 80 million to 95 million unique TCR beta chains by a later count, and about 11 million of them were shared. Generated by immunoSEQ multiplex PCR, the TCRdb table keeps only in-frame clones and is missing some. V and J calls and clone size are given by that table; D and trimming were obtained from the DNA. The table has around 150,000 clones, roughly 70% seen once. The J gene is TRBJ1-2, the V gene TRBV4-1, with a tentative D call TRBD1 (5 bases). The sequencing input was PBMCs. The TCR comes from a woman aged 50 to 60 in good health and CMV-seropositive. The CDR3 region is CASSQGGAAANYGYTF. The CDR3 region has the DNA TGCGCCAGCAGCCAAGGTGGGGCGGCAGCTAACTATGGCTACACCTTC.